A single sample is the source of the 21 T cell receptor beta chains below, sequenced in a study of blood T cell repertoires in COVID-19. Profiled with immunoSEQ multiplex PCR; TCRdb holds only in-frame clones, not every one. This table holds about 140,000 clones, approximately 89% found once. The sequencing sample was made of peripheral blood. These receptors came from a woman in her fifties or sixties with acute or convalescent COVID-19.

This chain connects TRBV5-5 to TRBJ2-7, with D possibly matching TRBD1 (6 bases). Germline V gene sequence: CDR1 SGHKS, CDR2 YYEKEE (reference sequence). The CDR3 has 15 amino acids. Trimming took off 1 base at V and 2 bases at J, with 13 bases between the two ends. The CDR3 DNA follows: TGTGCCAGCAGCTTGACACAGGGCAGGCCCTACGAGCAGTACTTC. Amino acid sequence: CASSLTQGRPYEQYF.

This chain connects TRBV5-1 to TRBJ2-3, with 8 positions matching TRBD2. This CDR3 has 14 residues. CDR1 SGHRS and CDR2 YFSETQ come from the germline V gene. The J segment lost 14 bases and the V segment lost 4 bases, leaving 15 bases of the junction unmatched. CDR3 nucleotides: TGCGCCAGCAGCCCTACCCTATCAGCGGGGGACCCGTATTTT. This gives the protein CASSPTLSAGDPYF.

The chain links TRBV3-1 (or the pseudogene TRBV3-2) to TRBJ2-2; 8 nucleotides line up with TRBD1. Germline CDR1 is LGHDT and CDR2 is YNNKEL (reference sequence). The CDR3 consists of 17 residues. With 5 bases clipped from V and 8 bases from J, the junction kept 16 bases outside the gene matches. The CDR3 spells CASSSHGAGGGTGELFF. The CDR3 DNA sequence: TGTGCCAGCAGCTCCCACGGGGCAGGGGGCGGAACAGGGGAGCTGTTTTTT.

The V gene is TRBV4-1, the J gene TRBJ2-7, with TRBD2 matching over 10 bases. J lost 7 bases, V lost 4 bases, and 7 bases had no gene match. Germline V gene sequence: CDR1 MGHRA, CDR2 YSYEKL. This CDR3 has 14 amino acids. The CDR3 nucleotides read TGCGCCAGCAGCCCTGGACTAGCGGCCGGGGAGCAGTACTTC. Its translation: CASSPGLAAGEQYF.

The chain links TRBV28 to TRBJ1-5, with 7 bases lining up with TRBD1. V gave up 6 bases and J gave up 5 bases; unmatched junction bases: 7. Germline-derived CDR1 and CDR2 are MDHEN and SYDVKM. The CDR3 sequence is 14 residues long. The CDR3 DNA sequence: TGTGCCAGCAGGACCGGGACAGCTTATCAGCCCCAGCATTTT. It translates to CASRTGTAYQPQHF.

The V call is TRBV13, the J call TRBJ2-2; TRBD1 matches at 10 bases. Germline V lookup: CDR1 PRHDT, CDR2 FYEKMQ (reference sequence). This CDR3 is built from 18 residues. The V segment lost 4 bases and the J segment 6 bases; nucleotides outside the gene matches: 14. The CDR3 protein is CASSSPTPGQGRAGELFF. DNA of the CDR3: TGTGCCAGCAGCTCTCCTACTCCGGGACAGGGGAGGGCCGGGGAGCTGTTTTTT.

This sequence joins TRBV11-3 and TRBJ1-1; D might be TRBD1 (5 bases). The germline V gene encodes CDR1 SGHNT and CDR2 YENEEA. The CDR3 contains 14 residues. V dropped 8 bases and J dropped 4 bases, with 17 bases sitting between them. CDR3 sequence: CASGAYTGGTEAFF. The CDR3 region has the DNA TGTGCCAGCGGGGCTTATACGGGGGGCACTGAAGCTTTCTTT.

V and J are TRBV5-1 and TRBJ1-3; weak D call: TRBD1 (6 bases). Trimming took 2 bases from V and 2 from J, leaving 11 bases between them. This CDR3 region has 15 residues. Germline V CDR1 and CDR2: SGHRS, YFSETQ. CDR3 nucleotide sequence: TGCGCCAGCAGCTTAACAGGGTTGGCTGGAAACACCATATATTTT. Its protein is CASSLTGLAGNTIYF.

In DNA, the CDR3 is TGTGCCAGCAGTTCCGGGACTAGCGGGAACTACGAGCAGTACTTC. Translating gives CASSSGTSGNYEQYF. V gene TRBV6-5 combines with J gene TRBJ2-7; 13 bases align to TRBD2. V lost 4 bases to trimming and J lost 3 bases; unmatched junction nucleotides: 3. The CDR3 is made up of 15 amino acids. The germline gives CDR1 MNHEY, CDR2 SVGAGI.

The J gene is TRBJ1-3, the V gene TRBV5-1; 9 bases are shared with TRBD1. Germline values: CDR1 SGHRS, CDR2 YFSETQ. The CDR3 contains 15 residues. The ends lost 3 bases at V and 7 bases at J; junction bases unmatched: 8. CDR3 sequence: CASSSTGQGGNTIYF. CDR3 coding DNA: TGCGCCAGCAGCTCAACGGGACAGGGAGGGAACACCATATATTTT.

The chain uses TRBV19 and TRBJ2-1, with TRBD1 matching 9 bases. Unmatched junction bases numbered 3, after V lost 3 bases and J lost 3 bases. The CDR3 is made up of 15 amino acids. Germline-derived CDR1 and CDR2 are LNHDA and SQIVND (reference sequence). The CDR3 spells CASSIGQGLYNEQFF. In DNA form, the CDR3 reads TGTGCCAGTAGTATCGGACAGGGGCTCTACAATGAGCAGTTCTTC.

The chain joins TRBV4-1 to TRBJ1-5; TRBD1 matches 8 bases. V lost 1 base and J lost 0; bases outside the gene matches: 8. Germline CDR1 reads MGHRA; CDR2 reads YSYEKL. This CDR3 has 18 amino acids. The chain's CDR3 is CASSQGIKTGVSNQPQHF. The CDR3 bases are TGCGCCAGCAGCCAAGGGATAAAGACAGGGGTTAGCAATCAGCCCCAGCATTTT.

The chain uses TRBV3-1 (or the pseudogene TRBV3-2) and TRBJ1-1, with D maybe TRBD1 (5 bases). CDR1 and CDR2 (germline): LGHDT, YNNKEL (reference sequence). This CDR3 comprises 14 residues. Between the trimmed V and J ends, which lost 5 bases and 0 bases, there was a span of 10 bases. The CDR3 coding sequence is TGTGCCAGCAGCTTTTCAGGGTTGAACACTGAAGCTTTCTTT. Protein product: CASSFSGLNTEAFF.

This chain joins TRBV19 and TRBJ2-1, with D tentatively TRBD2 (6 bases). The CDR3 covers 14 residues. Trimming removed 1 base from V and 6 bases from J, with 10 bases in between. CDR1 LNHDA and CDR2 SQIVND come from the germline V gene (reference sequence). In DNA, the CDR3 is TGTGCCAGTAGTATAGGGGGACTCCTCAATGAGCAGTTCTTC. This codes for CASSIGGLLNEQFF. Combining the CDR3 with reference TRBV19 and TRBJ2-1 gives the whole variable domain DGGITQSPKYLFRKEGQNVTLSCEQNLNHDAMYWYRQDPGQGLRLIYYSQIVNDFQKGDIAEGYSVSREKKESFPLTVTSAQKNPTAFYLCASSIGGLLNEQFFGPGTRLTVL.

The rearrangement joins TRBV12-3 or TRBV12-4 to TRBJ1-5; no clear D gene. CDR3 length: 13 amino acids. Trimming shortened V by 2 bases and J by 9 bases, and 11 bases separated the two germline ends. As DNA, the CDR3 is TGTGCCAGCAGTTTATTCGGGGAAGGGCCCCAGCATTTT. Amino acid sequence: CASSLFGEGPQHF.

The genes are TRBV12-3 or TRBV12-4 and TRBJ1-2; possible D gene TRBD1, 5 bases. The CDR3 length is 12 residues. Trimming shortened V by 7 bases and J by 0 bases, and 6 bases separated the two germline ends. The CDR3 spells CASTGANYGYTF. The CDR3 nucleotides are TGTGCCAGCACGGGGGCTAACTATGGCTACACCTTC.

The J gene is TRBJ2-3, the V gene TRBV6-1; TRBD2 might be the D (5 bases). The CDR3 length is 14 residues. Trimming pared 5 bases from V and 2 bases from J, leaving 11 bases between. Looked up from germline, CDR1 is MNHNS and CDR2 is SASEGT. This CDR3 is CASSLVGVTDTQYF. The CDR3 DNA is TGTGCCAGCAGTCTAGTCGGGGTCACAGATACGCAGTATTTT.

This clone was observed a single time. This chain connects TRBV12-5 to TRBJ1-2; D might be TRBD1 (6 bases). The germline gives CDR1 LGHNT, CDR2 FRNRAP. The CDR3 runs 14 residues. Deletions cut 2 bases from V and 4 bases from J, with 11 bases between. This CDR3 is CASGLRGNGYGYTF. CDR3 DNA: TGTGCTAGTGGTTTGAGGGGGAACGGCTATGGCTACACCTTC.

This chain links TRBV11-2 with TRBJ2-2; D is unclear. Trimming cost V 5 bases and J 5 bases, with 12 bases left between them. Germline V gives CDR1 SGHAT, CDR2 FQNNGV. This CDR3 contains 14 residues. The CDR3, as DNA: TGTGCCAGCAGCCGATTGGCATTTACCGGGGAGCTGTTTTTT. Residues: CASSRLAFTGELFF.

The chain uses TRBV7-6 and TRBJ1-2; D gene ambiguous. Germline V gene lookup returns CDR1 SGHVS and CDR2 FNYEAQ. The CDR3 consists of 11 residues. The V and J ends lost 6 bases and 2 bases respectively, with 4 bases between them. CDR3 DNA: TGTGCCAGCAGTCGGAACTATGGCTACACCTTC. Amino acid sequence: CASSRNYGYTF. The whole variable domain, filled in from reference TRBV7-6 and TRBJ1-2, reads GAGVSQSPRYKVTKRGQDVALRCDPISGHVSLYWYRQALGQGPEFLTYFNYEAQQDKSGLPNDRFSAERPEGSISTLTIQRTEQRDSAMYRCASSRNYGYTFGSGTRLTVV.

The rearrangement uses TRBV27 and TRBJ1-1, with TRBD1 identical over 8 bases. The germline V gene has CDR1 MNHEY and CDR2 SMNVEV (reference sequence). The CDR3 is made up of 14 amino acids. With V trimmed by 3 bases and J by 0 bases, 0 bases remained unmatched. The CDR3 DNA sequence: TGTGCCAGCAGTTTGGACAGGGTGAACACTGAAGCTTTCTTT. As protein: CASSLDRVNTEAFF.